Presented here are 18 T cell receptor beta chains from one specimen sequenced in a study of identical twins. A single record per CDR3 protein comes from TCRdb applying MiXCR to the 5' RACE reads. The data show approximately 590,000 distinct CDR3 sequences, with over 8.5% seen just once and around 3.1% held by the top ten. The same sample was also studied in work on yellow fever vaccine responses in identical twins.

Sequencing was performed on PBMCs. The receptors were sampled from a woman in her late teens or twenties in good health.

CDR3 coding DNA: TGTGCCAGCAGCCAAGAAGGAGCGGGAGGGTCCTACAATGAGCAGTTCTTC. Amino acids: CASSQEGAGGSYNEQFF. This chain joins TRBV4-2 and TRBJ2-1, with 10 bases identical to TRBD2. The CDR3 contains 17 residues. Germline V gives CDR1 LGHNA, CDR2 YNFKEQ. V shed 0 bases, J shed 1 base, and the junction held 3 bases outside the gene matches.

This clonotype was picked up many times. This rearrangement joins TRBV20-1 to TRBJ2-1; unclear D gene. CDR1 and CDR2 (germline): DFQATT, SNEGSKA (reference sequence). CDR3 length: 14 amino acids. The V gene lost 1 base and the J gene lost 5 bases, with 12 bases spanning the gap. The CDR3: CSARAWDSHNEQFF. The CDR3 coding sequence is TGCAGTGCTAGAGCCTGGGATAGCCACAATGAGCAGTTCTTC.

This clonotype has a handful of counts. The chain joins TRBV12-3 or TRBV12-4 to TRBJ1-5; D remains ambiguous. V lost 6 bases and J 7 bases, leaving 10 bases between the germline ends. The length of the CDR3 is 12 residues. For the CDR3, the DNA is TGTGCCAGCAGCTTAAAAGGGCAGCCCCAGCATTTT. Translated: CASSLKGQPQHF.

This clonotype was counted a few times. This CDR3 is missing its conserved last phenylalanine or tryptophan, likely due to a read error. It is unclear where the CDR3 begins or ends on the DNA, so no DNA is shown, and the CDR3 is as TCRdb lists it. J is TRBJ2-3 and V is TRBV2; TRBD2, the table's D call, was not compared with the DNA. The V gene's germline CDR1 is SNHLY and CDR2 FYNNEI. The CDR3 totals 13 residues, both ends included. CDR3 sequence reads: CASSGIAGGPGSV.

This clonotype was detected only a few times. The CDR3 DNA follows: TGTGCCAGCGGGAAAGCGGGAGGGAGTAATGAGCAGTTCTTC. Translation gives CASGKAGGSNEQFF. The chain couples TRBV6-2 or TRBV6-3 to TRBJ2-1; 10 nucleotides line up with TRBD2. The CDR3 has 14 amino acids. J gave up 7 bases and V 8 bases, and 8 bases lay outside the gene matches. Germline CDR1 is MNHEY and CDR2 is SVGEGT.

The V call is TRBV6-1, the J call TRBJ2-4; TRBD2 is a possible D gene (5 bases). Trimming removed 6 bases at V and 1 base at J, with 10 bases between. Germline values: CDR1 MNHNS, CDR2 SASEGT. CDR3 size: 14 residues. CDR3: CASRPGSAKNIQYF. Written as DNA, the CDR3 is TGTGCCAGCAGGCCTGGGAGTGCCAAAAACATTCAGTACTTC.

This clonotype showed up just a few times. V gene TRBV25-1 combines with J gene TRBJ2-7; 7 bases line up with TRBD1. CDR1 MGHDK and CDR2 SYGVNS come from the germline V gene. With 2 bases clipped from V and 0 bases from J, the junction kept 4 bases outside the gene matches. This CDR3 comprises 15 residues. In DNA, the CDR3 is TGTGCCAGCAGTGAAGAGGGGGCCAGCTCCTACGAGCAGTACTTC. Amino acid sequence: CASSEEGASSYEQYF.

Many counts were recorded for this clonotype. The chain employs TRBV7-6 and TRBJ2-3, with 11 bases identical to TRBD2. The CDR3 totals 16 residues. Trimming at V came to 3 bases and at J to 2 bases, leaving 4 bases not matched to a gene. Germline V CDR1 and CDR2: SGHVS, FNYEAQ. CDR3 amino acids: CASSFGLAGNTDTQYF. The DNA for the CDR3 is TGTGCCAGCAGCTTCGGACTAGCGGGTAACACAGATACGCAGTATTTT.

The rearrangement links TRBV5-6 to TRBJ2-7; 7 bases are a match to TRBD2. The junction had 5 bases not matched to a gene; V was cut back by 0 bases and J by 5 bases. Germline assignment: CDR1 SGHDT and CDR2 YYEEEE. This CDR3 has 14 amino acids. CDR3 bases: TGTGCCAGCAGCTTGGGGCCTAGCGGAGACGAGCAGTACTTC. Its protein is CASSLGPSGDEQYF.

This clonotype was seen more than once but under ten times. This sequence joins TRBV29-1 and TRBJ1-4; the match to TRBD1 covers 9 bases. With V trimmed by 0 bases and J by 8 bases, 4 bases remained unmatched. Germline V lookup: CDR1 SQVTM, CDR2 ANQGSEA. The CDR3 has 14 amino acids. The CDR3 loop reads CSVEDPGTGEKLFF. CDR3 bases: TGCAGCGTTGAAGATCCGGGGACAGGGGAAAAACTGTTTTTT.

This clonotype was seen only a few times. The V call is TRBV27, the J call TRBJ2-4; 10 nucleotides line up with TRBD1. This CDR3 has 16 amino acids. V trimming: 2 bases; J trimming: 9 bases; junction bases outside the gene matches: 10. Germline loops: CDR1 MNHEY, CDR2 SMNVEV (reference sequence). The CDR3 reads CASSLLPGTGAVIQYF. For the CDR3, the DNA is TGTGCCAGCAGTTTACTCCCCGGGACAGGGGCGGTCATTCAGTACTTC.

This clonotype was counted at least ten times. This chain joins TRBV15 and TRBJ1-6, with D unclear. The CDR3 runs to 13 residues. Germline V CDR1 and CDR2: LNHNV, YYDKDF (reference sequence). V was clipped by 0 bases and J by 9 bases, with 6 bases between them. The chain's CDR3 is CATSREASSPLHF. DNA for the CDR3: TGTGCCACCAGCAGAGAGGCTTCTTCACCCCTCCACTTT.

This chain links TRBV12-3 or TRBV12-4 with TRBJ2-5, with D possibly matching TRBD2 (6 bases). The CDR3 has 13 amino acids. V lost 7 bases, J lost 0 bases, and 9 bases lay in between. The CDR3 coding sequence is TGTGCCAGCACCTTAGCGGACCAAGAGACCCAGTACTTC. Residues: CASTLADQETQYF.

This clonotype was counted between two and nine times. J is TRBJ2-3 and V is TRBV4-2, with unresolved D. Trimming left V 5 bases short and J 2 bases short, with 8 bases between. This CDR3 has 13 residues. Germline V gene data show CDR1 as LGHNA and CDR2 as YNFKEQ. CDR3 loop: CASSMQVTDTQYF. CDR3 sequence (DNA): TGTGCCAGCAGCATGCAGGTCACAGATACGCAGTATTTT.

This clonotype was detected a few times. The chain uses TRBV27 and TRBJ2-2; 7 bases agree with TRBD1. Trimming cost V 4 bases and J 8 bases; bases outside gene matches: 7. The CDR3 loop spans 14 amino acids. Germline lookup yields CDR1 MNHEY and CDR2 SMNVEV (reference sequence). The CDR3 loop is CASSYRGLRGELFF. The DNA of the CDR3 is TGTGCCAGCAGTTACAGGGGCCTAAGAGGGGAGCTGTTTTTT.

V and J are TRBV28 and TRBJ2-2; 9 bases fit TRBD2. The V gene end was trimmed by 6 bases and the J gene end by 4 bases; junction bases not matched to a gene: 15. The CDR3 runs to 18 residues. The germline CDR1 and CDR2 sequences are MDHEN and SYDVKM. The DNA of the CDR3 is TGTGCCAGCAGGGCAAGCTATAGCGGGAGCATAGTCACCGGGGAGCTGTTTTTT. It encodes CASRASYSGSIVTGELFF.

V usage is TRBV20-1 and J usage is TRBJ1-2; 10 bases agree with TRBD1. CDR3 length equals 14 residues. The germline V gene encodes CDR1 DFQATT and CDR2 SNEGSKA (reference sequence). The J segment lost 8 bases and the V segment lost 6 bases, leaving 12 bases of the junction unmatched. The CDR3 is CSAKTGGGSWGYTF. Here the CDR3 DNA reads TGCAGTGCAAAGACAGGGGGCGGATCGTGGGGCTACACCTTC.

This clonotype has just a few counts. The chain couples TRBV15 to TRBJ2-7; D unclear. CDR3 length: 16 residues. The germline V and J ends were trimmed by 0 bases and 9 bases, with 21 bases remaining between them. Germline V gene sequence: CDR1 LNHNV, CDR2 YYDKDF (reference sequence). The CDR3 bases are TGTGCCACCAGCAGAGACCTCGGACCAAATCCAAATGTGCAGTACTTC. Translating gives CATSRDLGPNPNVQYF.